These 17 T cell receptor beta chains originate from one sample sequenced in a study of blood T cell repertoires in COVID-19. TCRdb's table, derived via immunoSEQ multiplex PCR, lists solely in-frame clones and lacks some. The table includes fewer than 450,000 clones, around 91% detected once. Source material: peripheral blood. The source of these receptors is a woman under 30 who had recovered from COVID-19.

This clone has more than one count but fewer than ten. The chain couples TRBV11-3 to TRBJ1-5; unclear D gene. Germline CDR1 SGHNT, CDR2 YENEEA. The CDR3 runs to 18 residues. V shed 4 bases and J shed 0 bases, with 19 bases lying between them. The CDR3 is CASSYRPVDKHSNQPQHF. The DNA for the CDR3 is TGTGCCAGCAGCTATAGACCTGTTGACAAACATAGCAATCAGCCCCAGCATTTT.

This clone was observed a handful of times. CDR3 protein: CASSPRDRPNTEAFF. As DNA, the CDR3 is TGTGCCAGCTCACCACGTGACAGGCCGAACACTGAAGCTTTCTTT. The genes are TRBV18 and TRBJ1-1, with D maybe TRBD1 (6 bases). The CDR3 loop spans 15 amino acids. Deletions cut 1 base from V and 1 base from J, with 10 bases between. Germline V CDR1 and CDR2: KGHSH, LQKENI.

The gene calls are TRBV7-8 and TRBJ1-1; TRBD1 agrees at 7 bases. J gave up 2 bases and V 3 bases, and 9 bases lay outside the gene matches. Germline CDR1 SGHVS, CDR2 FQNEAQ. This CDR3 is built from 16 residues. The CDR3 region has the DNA TGTGCCAGCAGCTTGGACTCCCAGGGGGGCAACACTGAAGCTTTCTTT. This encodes CASSLDSQGGNTEAFF.

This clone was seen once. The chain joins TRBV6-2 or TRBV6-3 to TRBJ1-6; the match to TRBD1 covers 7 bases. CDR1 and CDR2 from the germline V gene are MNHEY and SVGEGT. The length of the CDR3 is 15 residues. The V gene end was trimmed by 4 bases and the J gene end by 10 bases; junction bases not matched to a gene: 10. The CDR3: CASSLPGQRGSPLHF. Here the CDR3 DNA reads TGTGCCAGCAGTTTACCGGGACAGCGGGGGTCACCCCTCCACTTT.

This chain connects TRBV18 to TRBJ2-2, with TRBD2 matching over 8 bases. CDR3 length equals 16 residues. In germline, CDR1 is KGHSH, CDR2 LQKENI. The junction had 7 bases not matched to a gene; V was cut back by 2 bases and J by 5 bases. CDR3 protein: CASSPRREGRTGELFF. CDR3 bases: TGTGCCAGCTCACCAAGACGGGAGGGGCGGACCGGGGAGCTGTTTTTT.

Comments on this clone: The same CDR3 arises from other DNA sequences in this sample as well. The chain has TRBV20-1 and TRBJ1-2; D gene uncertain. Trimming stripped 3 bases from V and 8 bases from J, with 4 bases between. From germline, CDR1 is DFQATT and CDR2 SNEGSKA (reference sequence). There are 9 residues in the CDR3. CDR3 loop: CSASLGYTF. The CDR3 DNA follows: TGCAGTGCTAGTCTAGGCTACACCTTC.

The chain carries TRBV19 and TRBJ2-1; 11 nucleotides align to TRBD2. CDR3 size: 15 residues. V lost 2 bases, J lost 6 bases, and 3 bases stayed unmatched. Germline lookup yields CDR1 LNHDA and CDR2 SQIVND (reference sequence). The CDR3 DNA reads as TGTGCCAGTAGTATACTTCTAGCGGGGGGCAATGAGCAGTTCTTC. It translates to CASSILLAGGNEQFF. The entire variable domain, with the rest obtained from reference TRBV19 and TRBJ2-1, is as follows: DGGITQSPKYLFRKEGQNVTLSCEQNLNHDAMYWYRQDPGQGLRLIYYSQIVNDFQKGDIAEGYSVSREKKESFPLTVTSAQKNPTAFYLCASSILLAGGNEQFFGPGTRLTVL.

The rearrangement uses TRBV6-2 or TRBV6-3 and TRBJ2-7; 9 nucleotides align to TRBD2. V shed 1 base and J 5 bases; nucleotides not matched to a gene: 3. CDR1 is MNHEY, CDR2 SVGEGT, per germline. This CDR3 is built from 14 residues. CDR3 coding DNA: TGTGCCAGCAGTTACTTGAGCGGGAGGCACGAGCAGTACGTC. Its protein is CASSYLSGRHEQYV.

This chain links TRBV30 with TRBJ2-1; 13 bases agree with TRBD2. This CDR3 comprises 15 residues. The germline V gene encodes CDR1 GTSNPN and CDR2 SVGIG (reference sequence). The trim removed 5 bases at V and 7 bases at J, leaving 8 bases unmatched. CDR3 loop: CAWGPGLAGVNEQFF. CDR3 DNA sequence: TGTGCCTGGGGCCCCGGACTAGCGGGAGTTAATGAGCAGTTCTTC.

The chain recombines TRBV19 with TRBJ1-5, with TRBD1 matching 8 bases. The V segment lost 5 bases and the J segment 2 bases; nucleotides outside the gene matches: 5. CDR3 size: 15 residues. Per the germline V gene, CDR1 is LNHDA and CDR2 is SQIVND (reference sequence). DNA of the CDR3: TGTGCCAGTAGTGCCGTGACAGGGGGCAATCAGCCCCAGCATTTT. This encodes CASSAVTGGNQPQHF.

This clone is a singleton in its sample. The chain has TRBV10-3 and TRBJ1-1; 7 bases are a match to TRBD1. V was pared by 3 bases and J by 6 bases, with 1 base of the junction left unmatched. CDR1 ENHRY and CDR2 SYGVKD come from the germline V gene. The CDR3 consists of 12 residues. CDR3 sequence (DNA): TGTGCCATCAGTGAAGGGGGCCCTGAAGCTTTCTTT. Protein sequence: CAISEGGPEAFF.

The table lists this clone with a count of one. The CDR3 DNA reads as TGCAGCGTTGATAAAATGACTAGCGGGAGCCCTAACTCCTACAATGAGCAGTTCTTC. Translation: CSVDKMTSGSPNSYNEQFF. The chain uses TRBV29-1 and TRBJ2-1, with TRBD2 matching 12 bases. Germline CDR1 and CDR2: SQVTM and ANQGSEA. V shed 3 bases and J 0 bases; nucleotides not matched to a gene: 12. The CDR3 consists of 19 residues.

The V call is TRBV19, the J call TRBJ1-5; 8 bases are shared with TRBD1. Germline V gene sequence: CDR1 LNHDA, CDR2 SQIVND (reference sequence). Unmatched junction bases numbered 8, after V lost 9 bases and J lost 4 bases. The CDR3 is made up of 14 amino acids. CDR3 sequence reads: CASSQQGGNQPQHF. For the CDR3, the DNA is TGTGCCAGCTCACAACAGGGGGGAAATCAGCCCCAGCATTTT.

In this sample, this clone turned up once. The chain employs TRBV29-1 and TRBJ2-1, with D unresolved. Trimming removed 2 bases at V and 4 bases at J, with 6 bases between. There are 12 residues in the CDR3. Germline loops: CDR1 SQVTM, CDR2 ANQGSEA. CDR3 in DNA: TGCAGCGTTGAACCCCAGTACAATGAGCAGTTCTTC. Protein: CSVEPQYNEQFF.

The DNA for the CDR3 is TGTGCCAGCAGTTTGGGGGGTGGCTACGAGCAGTACGTC. This codes for CASSLGGGYEQYV. The chain couples TRBV6-2 or TRBV6-3 to TRBJ2-7; tentatively, D is TRBD2 (6 bases). V was clipped by 4 bases and J by 3 bases, with 10 bases between them. Germline V lookup: CDR1 MNHEY, CDR2 SVGEGT. The CDR3 runs 13 residues.

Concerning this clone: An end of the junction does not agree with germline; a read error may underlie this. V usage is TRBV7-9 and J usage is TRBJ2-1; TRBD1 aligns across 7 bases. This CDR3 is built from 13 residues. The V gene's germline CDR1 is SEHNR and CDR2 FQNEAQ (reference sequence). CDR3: CASSLATGVFRIF. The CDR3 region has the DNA TGTGCCAGCAGCTTAGCTACAGGGGTTTTCAGGATCTTC.

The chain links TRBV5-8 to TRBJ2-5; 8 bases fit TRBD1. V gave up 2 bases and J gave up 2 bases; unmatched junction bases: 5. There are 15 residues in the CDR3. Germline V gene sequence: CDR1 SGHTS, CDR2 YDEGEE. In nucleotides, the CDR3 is TGTGCCAGCAGCTTAATCGACAGGGGACAAGAGACCCAGTACTTC. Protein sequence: CASSLIDRGQETQYF.